Listed here is a single T cell receptor beta chain. Through a sample-barcoded 5' primer and a J-beta primer mix, a second PCR was run for roughly 6 to 11 cycles. TCRdb reprocessed the 5' RACE reads via MiXCR and lists one record per CDR3 protein. The table includes 800,000 to 900,000 distinct CDR3 sequences, 55% to 65% detected once. This entry is derived from a study of blood T cells in healthy people across ages. Sequencing input: blood. The clonotype originates from a man aged 25 to 40 in good health.

In DNA form, the CDR3 reads TGTGCCAGAGGGGGCGCCGACACTGAAGCTTTCTTT. Protein product: CARGGADTEAFF. The rearrangement joins TRBV30 to TRBJ1-1; 7 bases fit TRBD1. Germline-derived CDR1 and CDR2 are GTSNPN and SVGIG (reference sequence). The CDR3 contains 12 residues. V shed 8 bases and J 3 bases; nucleotides not matched to a gene: 6.